The 11 T cell receptor beta chains presented below share a single source sample, sequenced in a study of technical replicates of blood from several donors. The table came from immunoSEQ multiplex PCR; TCRdb's copy has only in-frame clones and leaves some out. Of 65,000 to 80,000 clones in the sample, 90% to 95% were seen once. The sample was T cells isolated from PBMCs. Receptor source: a human donor in good health.

The CDR3 bases are TGTGCCAGCAGCTCCAGGAAACAGGGCCATGAGCAGTTCTTC. It encodes CASSSRKQGHEQFF. The rearrangement joins TRBV7-6 to TRBJ2-1, with D tentatively TRBD1 (6 bases). The CDR3 extends over 14 amino acids. V was cut by 4 bases and J by 8 bases, with 15 bases left in between. Germline CDR1 reads SGHVS; CDR2 reads FNYEAQ.

V usage is TRBV4-1 and J usage is TRBJ2-5; 10 positions match TRBD2. The J segment lost 5 bases and the V segment lost 2 bases, leaving 8 bases of the junction unmatched. There are 16 residues in the CDR3. The germline CDR1 and CDR2 sequences are MGHRA and YSYEKL. The CDR3 region is CASSQLGLAARETQYF. The CDR3 DNA reads as TGCGCCAGCAGCCAACTTGGACTAGCGGCTCGTGAGACCCAGTACTTC.

In regard to this clone: The junction departs from the called germline gene at one end, perhaps through a read error. The V and J genes are TRBV7-7 and TRBJ2-7; the D is unclear. The V gene's germline CDR1 is SSHAT and CDR2 FNYEAQ (reference sequence). The CDR3 has 14 residues. The CDR3 DNA sequence: TGTGCTAGCAGCTTAGGACCAGCCAGGCCCGAGCAGTACTTC. Translation gives CASSLGPARPEQYF. Supplemented by reference TRBV7-7 and TRBJ2-7, the full variable domain reads GAGVSQSPRYKVTKRGQDVTLRCDPISSHATLYWYQQALGQGPEFLTYFNYEAQPDKSGLPSDRFSAERPEGSISTLTIQRTEQRDSAMYRCASSLGPARPEQYFGPGTRLTVT.

The chain couples TRBV5-1 to TRBJ2-5; D not certain. Germline-derived CDR1 and CDR2 are SGHRS and YFSETQ. The CDR3 sequence is 14 residues long. V lost 0 bases to trimming and J lost 1 base, with 7 bases between them. CDR3 loop: CASSLGVSQETQYF. DNA of the CDR3: TGCGCCAGCAGCTTGGGCGTATCCCAAGAGACCCAGTACTTC.

This clone was found a few times. The V and J genes are TRBV28 and TRBJ1-2; the D gene is possibly TRBD1 (5 bases). Germline assignment: CDR1 MDHEN and CDR2 SYDVKM. V was cut by 5 bases and J by 6 bases, with 19 bases left in between. The CDR3 is 15 residues long. Here the CDR3 reads CASSIPSETEHGYTF. The CDR3 nucleotides are TGTGCCAGCAGTATACCTTCGGAGACAGAGCATGGCTACACCTTC.

The chain combines TRBV30 with TRBJ2-3, with 8 positions matching TRBD1. Unmatched junction bases numbered 8, after V lost 6 bases and J lost 0 bases. This CDR3 is 15 amino acids long. Germline V gene lookup returns CDR1 GTSNPN and CDR2 SVGIG (reference sequence). CDR3 DNA sequence: TGTGCCTGTCCCGGGACAGGTCCCAGCACAGATACGCAGTATTTT. This sequence encodes CACPGTGPSTDTQYF.

This chain links TRBV18 with TRBJ2-2; 9 bases match TRBD1. The V segment lost 6 bases and the J segment 4 bases; nucleotides outside the gene matches: 12. The germline gives CDR1 KGHSH, CDR2 LQKENI. The CDR3 extends over 17 amino acids. CDR3 DNA sequence: TGTGCCAGCTCCCTCAATCGGGGACAGGGTACCACCGGGGAGCTGTTTTTT. The encoded protein is CASSLNRGQGTTGELFF.

The chain employs TRBV2 and TRBJ1-5; D is perhaps TRBD1 (5 bases). V was trimmed by 3 bases and J by 4 bases, leaving 13 bases between them. CDR3 length: 15 amino acids. The germline V gene has CDR1 SNHLY and CDR2 FYNNEI. CDR3 residues: CASSDYQGINQPQHF. CDR3 nucleotide sequence: TGTGCCAGCAGTGATTACCAGGGAATAAATCAGCCCCAGCATTTT.

J is TRBJ2-7 and V is TRBV10-3; D is possibly TRBD1 (6 bases). CDR1 is ENHRY, CDR2 SYGVKD, per germline. The CDR3 runs to 16 residues. V lost 0 bases to trimming and J lost 0 bases, with 12 bases between them. The CDR3 sequence: CAISESDQGGSYEQYF. For the CDR3, the DNA is TGTGCCATCAGTGAGTCGGATCAAGGGGGCTCCTACGAGCAGTACTTC.

The chain couples TRBV5-1 to TRBJ2-3, with 8 bases fitting TRBD1. The CDR3 has 17 amino acids. Germline V gene data show CDR1 as SGHRS and CDR2 as YFSETQ. J lost 2 bases, V lost 2 bases, and 10 bases had no gene match. CDR3 region: CASSLQPQGDLTDTQYF. CDR3 DNA: TGCGCCAGCAGCTTACAACCACAGGGGGACCTCACAGATACGCAGTATTTT.

The chain couples TRBV11-3 to TRBJ2-3; D is perhaps TRBD2 (5 bases). Between the trimmed V and J ends, which lost 3 bases and 0 bases, there was a span of 10 bases. This CDR3 region has 15 residues. Germline values: CDR1 SGHNT, CDR2 YENEEA. CDR3 sequence reads: CASSFFEGSTDTQYF. CDR3 bases: TGTGCCAGCAGCTTCTTTGAGGGCAGCACAGATACGCAGTATTTT.